One and the same sample provided the 17 T cell receptor beta chains below, sequenced in a study of preoperative IRX-2 immunotherapy in early breast cancer. Here immunoSEQ multiplex PCR was the method, and the copy in TCRdb shows in-frame clones only, minus some. The profile shows 30,000 to 45,000 clones, 82% of them singletons. Stated treatment: preoperative locoregional IRX-2 cytokine immunotherapy. Source: lymph node tissue, taken after IRX-2 immunotherapy. The receptor source for this set is a human donor with breast cancer.

This clone was seen a few times. The chain joins TRBV11-3 to TRBJ1-3, with D hard to call. The length of the CDR3 is 14 residues. Germline CDR1 reads SGHNT; CDR2 reads YENEEA. V was trimmed by 7 bases and J by 2 bases, leaving 12 bases between them. The CDR3 nucleotides are TGTGCCAGCAATCCGGAGATCACTGGAAACACCATATATTTT. It codes for CASNPEITGNTIYF. The full variable domain, its missing parts supplied by reference TRBV11-3 and TRBJ1-3, is EAGVVQSPRYKIIEKKQPVAFWCNPISGHNTLYWYLQNLGQGPELLIRYENEEAVDDSQLPKDRFSAERLKGVDSTLKIQPAELGDSAVYLCASNPEITGNTIYFGEGSWLTVV.

The chain carries TRBV11-3 and TRBJ2-6; possibly TRBD1 for D (5 bases). V shed 4 bases and J shed 4 bases, with 23 bases lying between them. The CDR3 spans 19 residues. Germline-derived CDR1 and CDR2 are SGHNT and YENEEA. CDR3 residues: CASSSGTGGAYWGANVLTF. The CDR3 nucleotides read TGTGCCAGCAGCTCAGGAACAGGTGGGGCATATTGGGGGGCCAACGTCCTGACTTTC.

A few counts support this clone. CDR3 coding DNA: TGTGCCAGTAGCCAGGGACAGACAAATCAGCCCCAGCATTTT. Its translation: CASSQGQTNQPQHF. The V call is TRBV19, the J call TRBJ1-5, with 7 bases aligning to TRBD1. After removal of 6 bases from V and 4 bases from J, the junction contained 6 bases not matched to a gene. Germline values: CDR1 LNHDA, CDR2 SQIVND (reference sequence). The CDR3 runs to 14 residues. The full variable domain, rest sourced from reference TRBV19 and TRBJ1-5, is DGGITQSPKYLFRKEGQNVTLSCEQNLNHDAMYWYRQDPGQGLRLIYYSQIVNDFQKGDIAEGYSVSREKKESFPLTVTSAQKNPTAFYLCASSQGQTNQPQHFGDGTRLSIL.

CDR3 DNA: TGTGCCAGTACCGTAGCAACTAATGAAAAACTGTTTTTT. Its translation is CASTVATNEKLFF. The chain employs TRBV19 and TRBJ1-4; no clear D gene. V gave up 7 bases and J gave up 0 bases, with 6 bases separating them. Per the germline V gene, CDR1 is LNHDA and CDR2 is SQIVND (reference sequence). This CDR3 contains 13 residues.

The V gene is TRBV28, the J gene TRBJ1-2; 10 positions match TRBD1. CDR1 is MDHEN and CDR2 is SYDVKM in the germline V gene. The CDR3 sequence is 15 residues long. J was trimmed by 7 bases and V by 0 bases; bases with no gene match: 5. The CDR3 protein is CASSLWVGQGTGYTF. CDR3 in DNA: TGTGCCAGCAGTTTATGGGTGGGACAGGGGACTGGCTACACCTTC.

This clone was seen only once. A junction boundary mismatches the germline segment, possibly from a read error. CDR3 residues: CAISSQGVHEQYF. In DNA form, the CDR3 reads TGTGCCATCAGTTCACAGGGGGTCCACGAGCAGTACTTC. The rearrangement links TRBV6-8 to TRBJ2-7; TRBD1 matches 8 bases. The germline gives CDR1 MNHGY, CDR2 SAAAGT. CDR3 length: 13 residues.

This chain uses TRBV6-1 with TRBJ2-1; no definite D call. The CDR3 has 15 amino acids. Between the trimmed V and J ends, which lost 1 base and 8 bases, there was a span of 15 bases. The germline gives CDR1 MNHNS, CDR2 SASEGT. The CDR3 region is CASSEEGVSRDEQFF. For the CDR3, the DNA is TGTGCCAGCAGTGAAGAGGGCGTGTCCCGGGATGAGCAGTTCTTC.

Note on this clone: The same CDR3 arises from other DNA sequences in this sample as well. The chain combines TRBV18 with TRBJ1-1; 7 nucleotides match TRBD1. From germline, CDR1 is KGHSH and CDR2 LQKENI. The CDR3 runs 16 residues. Germline trimming cut 1 base from V and 0 bases from J; bases unmatched to any gene: 5. CDR3 residues: CASSPRQGGMNTEAFF. The CDR3 DNA reads TGTGCCAGCTCACCACGACAGGGTGGCATGAACACTGAAGCTTTCTTT.

V gene TRBV5-1 combines with J gene TRBJ2-3; TRBD1 matches 10 bases. V lost 3 bases and J lost 3; bases outside the gene matches: 1. The CDR3 consists of 14 residues. Germline CDR1 and CDR2: SGHRS and YFSETQ. The CDR3 region has the DNA TGCGCCAGCAGCTGGACAGGGGGAACAGATACGCAGTATTTT. As protein: CASSWTGGTDTQYF.

The CDR3 DNA reads TGTGCCTGGAGTCCAGGGGTCACCACAGATACGCAGTATTTT. Translating it yields CAWSPGVTTDTQYF. V usage is TRBV30 and J usage is TRBJ2-3, with TRBD1 as a possible D gene (6 bases). From germline, CDR1 is GTSNPN and CDR2 SVGIG (reference sequence). V was cut by 2 bases and J by 2 bases, with 11 bases left in between. The CDR3 is 14 residues long.

This chain joins TRBV6-8 and TRBJ1-4, with 9 bases lining up with TRBD1. Germline loops: CDR1 MNHGY, CDR2 SAAAGT. V was pared by 5 bases and J by 7 bases, with 8 bases of the junction left unmatched. CDR3 size: 15 residues. The CDR3 loop is CASSASGTGSEKLFF. CDR3 DNA: TGTGCCAGCAGTGCATCCGGGACAGGGTCTGAAAAACTGTTTTTT.

V usage is TRBV29-1 and J usage is TRBJ1-2, with D possibly TRBD1 on 5 matching bases. Trimming stripped 6 bases from V and 6 bases from J, with 20 bases between. This CDR3 spans 14 amino acids. CDR1 SQVTM and CDR2 ANQGSEA come from the germline V gene. The CDR3 region is CSVSVMGQGNGYTF. CDR3 sequence (DNA): TGCAGCGTCTCCGTAATGGGGCAGGGTAATGGCTACACCTTC.

The rearrangement links TRBV5-1 to TRBJ2-2, with D maybe TRBD1 (6 bases). The V end was cut by 0 bases, the J end by 4 bases, with 10 bases between. The V gene's germline CDR1 is SGHRS and CDR2 YFSETQ. This CDR3 contains 15 residues. The CDR3 nucleotides are TGCGCCAGCAGCTTGGAAGGGGGTCGCACCGGGGAGCTGTTTTTT. Encoded protein: CASSLEGGRTGELFF.

This clone has just one count. This chain's CDR3 is CASSVRVSGELFF. The CDR3 region has the DNA TGTGCCAGCAGTGTCCGGGTTTCGGGGGAGCTGTTTTTT. The J gene is TRBJ2-2, the V gene TRBV6-8; D remains unclear. Germline lookup yields CDR1 MNHGY and CDR2 SAAAGT. V was trimmed by 5 bases and J by 8 bases, leaving 12 bases between them. The CDR3 totals 13 residues.

The rearrangement uses TRBV28 and TRBJ2-7; 15 bases map to TRBD2. Germline-derived CDR1 and CDR2 are MDHEN and SYDVKM. The V and J ends lost 5 bases and 9 bases, in that order; junction bases with no gene match: 8. The CDR3 length is 15 residues. The CDR3 loop is CASSVPGLAGGLQYF. The DNA of the CDR3 is TGTGCCAGCAGTGTACCGGGACTAGCGGGGGGCCTGCAGTACTTC.

This CDR3 is CASSSTRDNSYEQYF. The DNA of the CDR3 is TGTGCCAGCTCATCCACACGGGACAACTCCTACGAGCAGTACTTC. The chain is built from TRBV6-8 and TRBJ2-7; possibly TRBD1 for D (6 bases). The V gene lost 8 bases and the J gene lost 0 bases, with 17 bases spanning the gap. The length of the CDR3 is 15 residues. The germline V gene has CDR1 MNHGY and CDR2 SAAAGT.

V gene TRBV19 combines with J gene TRBJ2-3; D is ambiguous. CDR1 LNHDA and CDR2 SQIVND come from the germline V gene (reference sequence). V dropped 7 bases and J dropped 0 bases, with 17 bases sitting between them. This CDR3 is 16 amino acids long. The CDR3 DNA follows: TGTGCCAGTACCGGTCGGGCTACTTCTAGCACAGATACGCAGTATTTT. It encodes CASTGRATSSTDTQYF.